One sample yielded the 9 T cell receptor beta chains listed below, sequenced in a study of T-cell reconstitution after alpha-beta-depleted transplantation in children. During its preparation, the TCRbeta library received unique molecular identifiers. MiXCR, applied by TCRdb to the PCR reads, yields one record per CDR3 protein. The sample has some 390,000 distinct CDR3 sequences, over 20% seen once. This specimen consisted of PBMCs from the stem cell graft donor, obtained from the stem cell graft. These receptors all come from a human donor who donated a stem cell graft to a child with acute myeloid leukemia.

This clonotype showed up many times. The chain joins TRBV12-3 or TRBV12-4 to TRBJ1-1; no firm D call. The CDR3 sequence is 14 residues long. With 3 bases removed from V and 1 base from J, the gap between germline ends came to 9 bases. This chain's CDR3 is CASSFLRQNTEAFF. The CDR3 nucleotides are TGTGCCAGCAGTTTTTTGAGACAGAACACTGAAGCTTTCTTT.

This clonotype was seen a few times. V and J are TRBV30 and TRBJ2-2; no clear D gene. The CDR3 totals 13 residues. Trimming shortened V by 1 base and J by 6 bases, and 9 bases separated the two germline ends. The germline V gene encodes CDR1 GTSNPN and CDR2 SVGIG (reference sequence). CDR3 sequence reads: CAWSGRSSGELFF. In DNA, the CDR3 is TGTGCCTGGAGTGGCCGGTCGTCCGGGGAGCTGTTTTTT.

The V gene is TRBV24-1, the J gene TRBJ2-1; TRBD1 matches at 8 bases. Per germline, CDR1 KGHDR and CDR2 SFDVKD. V dropped 5 bases and J dropped 4; count of bases not matched to a gene: 6. This CDR3 region has 15 residues. CDR3 sequence: CATSVTGGDYNEQFF. CDR3 nucleotides: TGTGCCACCAGTGTCACAGGGGGAGATTACAATGAGCAGTTCTTC.

This clonotype came up many times. The rearrangement links TRBV29-1 to TRBJ2-1; 10 nucleotides agree with TRBD2. V shed 4 bases and J 0 bases; nucleotides not matched to a gene: 12. Germline V gene lookup returns CDR1 SQVTM and CDR2 ANQGSEA. The CDR3 loop spans 18 amino acids. DNA for the CDR3: TGCAGCGTTGCGGGACTAGCGAACGCCCTGGGCTCCTACAATGAGCAGTTCTTC. Residues: CSVAGLANALGSYNEQFF.

This clonotype was counted ten times or more. The rearrangement uses TRBV20-1 and TRBJ2-1; 8 positions agree with TRBD1. The CDR3 spans 15 residues. The germline gives CDR1 DFQATT, CDR2 SNEGSKA (reference sequence). Germline trimming cut 1 base from V and 7 bases from J; bases unmatched to any gene: 9. As DNA, the CDR3 is TGCAGTGCTAGAGGCCGGGACAGGCCTCGAAATGAGCAGTTCTTC. Translated, it gives CSARGRDRPRNEQFF.

This clonotype has only a few counts. This chain joins TRBV7-2 and TRBJ1-2; 9 bases match TRBD1. Germline loops: CDR1 SGHTA, CDR2 FQGNSA. Trimming removed 8 bases from V and 7 bases from J; junction bases left unmatched: 14. The CDR3 is made up of 15 amino acids. CDR3 DNA sequence: TGTGCCAGCCTTCCTATCCGGGACAGGGAAAGTGGCTACACCTTC. It encodes CASLPIRDRESGYTF.

V is TRBV7-2 and J is TRBJ2-3, with unresolved D. Germline V gives CDR1 SGHTA, CDR2 FQGNSA. The CDR3 consists of 15 residues. Trimming took off 1 base at V and 0 bases at J, with 8 bases between the two ends. This CDR3 reads CASSLGGVSTDTQYF. DNA of the CDR3: TGTGCCAGCAGCTTAGGTGGGGTGAGCACAGATACGCAGTATTTT.

This chain's CDR3 is CSAMTGSRTEAFF. The DNA for the CDR3 is TGCAGTGCCATGACAGGGAGTCGTACTGAAGCTTTCTTT. This rearrangement joins TRBV20-1 to TRBJ1-1, with TRBD1 identical over 7 bases. Germline CDR1 is DFQATT and CDR2 is SNEGSKA (reference sequence). The CDR3 loop spans 13 amino acids. V gave up 6 bases and J gave up 5 bases; unmatched junction bases: 9.

CDR3 sequence (DNA): TGTGCCAGCAGCTCCCAGGGGCCAAATGAGCAGTTCTTC. The encoded protein is CASSSQGPNEQFF. This chain links TRBV7-3 with TRBJ2-1; TRBD1 is a possible D gene (6 bases). The CDR3 sequence is 13 residues long. Germline V lookup: CDR1 SGHTA, CDR2 FQGTGA. Trimming pared 4 bases from V and 7 bases from J, leaving 11 bases between. The full variable domain, rest sourced from reference TRBV7-3 and TRBJ2-1, is GAGVSQTPSNKVTEKGKYVELRCDPISGHTALYWYRQSLGQGPEFLIYFQGTGAADDSGLPNDRFFAVRPEGSVSTLKIQRTERGDSAVYLCASSSQGPNEQFFGPGTRLTVL.